This T cell receptor beta chain was captured by sequencing in a study of CD8+CD57+ T cells in acquired aplastic anemia. There are many counts of this clonotype. Genomic DNA was employed as the template in profiling TCR beta VDJ and CDR3. TCRdb independently ran MiXCR on the reads; one entry per CDR3 protein. Among about 240,000 distinct CDR3 sequences listed, around 46% were seen once. Patients included in sequencing had previously demonstrated CD8+CD57+ cell expansion by flow cytometry. The sequenced material came from sorted CD4+, CD8+, or CD8+CD57+ T cells (not recorded which) from PBMCs. This sequence was found in a human donor with aplastic anemia.

CDR3 amino acids: CASSQDRMTPTSHGYTF. Here the CDR3 DNA reads TGCGCCAGCAGCCAAGATCGTATGACCCCCACTTCACATGGCTACACCTTC. This chain connects TRBV4-3 to TRBJ1-2; D gene unclear. Germline V gene sequence: CDR1 LGHNA, CDR2 YSLEER. This CDR3 region has 17 residues. Trimming took 0 bases from V and 6 from J, leaving 20 bases between them.